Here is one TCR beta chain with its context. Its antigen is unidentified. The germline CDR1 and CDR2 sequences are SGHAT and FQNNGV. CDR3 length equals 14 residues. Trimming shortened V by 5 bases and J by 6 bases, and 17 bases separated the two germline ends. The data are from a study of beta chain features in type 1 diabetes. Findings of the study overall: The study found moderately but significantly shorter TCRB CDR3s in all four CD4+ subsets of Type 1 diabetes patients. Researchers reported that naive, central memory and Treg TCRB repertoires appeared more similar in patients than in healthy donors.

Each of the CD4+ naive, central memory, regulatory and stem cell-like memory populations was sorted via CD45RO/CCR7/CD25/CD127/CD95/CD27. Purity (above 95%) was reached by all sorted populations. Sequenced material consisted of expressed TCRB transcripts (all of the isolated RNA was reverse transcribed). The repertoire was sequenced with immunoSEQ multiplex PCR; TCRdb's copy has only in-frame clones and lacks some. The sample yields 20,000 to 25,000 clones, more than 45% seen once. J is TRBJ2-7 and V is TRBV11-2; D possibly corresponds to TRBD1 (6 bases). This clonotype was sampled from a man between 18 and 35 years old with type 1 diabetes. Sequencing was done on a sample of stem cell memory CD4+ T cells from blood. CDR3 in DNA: TGTGCCAGCAGCCTCCTTCGGGCAGGGGTCGAGCAGTACTTC. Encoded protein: CASSLLRAGVEQYF.